This T cell receptor (beta chain) was obtained from a study of OX40 agonist ivuxolimab in advanced cancers. Findings and limits, study-wide: Among some nonresponders, normalized T-cell clonal expansion was also low.

This CDR3 has 12 residues. V was shortened by 3 bases and J by 4 bases, with 4 bases between the two germline ends. The germline V gene encodes CDR1 SGHAT and CDR2 FQNNGV. As to this clone: Its antigen remains unidentified.

On cycle 4 day 1 and cycle 7 day 1, as well as at baseline, blood was sampled. The repertoire was sequenced with immunoSEQ multiplex PCR; TCRdb's copy has only in-frame clones and lacks some. The sample contains fewer than 85,000 clones, just over 85% of which appear only once. This TCR derives from an adult with an advanced solid tumor such as melanoma, head and neck, liver or kidney cancer. The chain uses TRBV11-2 and TRBJ1-5; D call uncertain. Sequencing used CD4+ or CD8+ T cells sorted from blood, obtained in a trial of the OX40 agonist ivuxolimab. The CDR3 loop is CASSLVNQPQHF. The CDR3 DNA follows: TGTGCCAGCAGCTTGGTTAATCAGCCCCAGCATTTT.